This record concerns one T cell receptor beta chain sequence. The table lists this clone with a few counts. The antigen it binds to is not known. Base qualities are not provided; no much larger clone lies one nucleotide away. The CDR3 starts with the cysteine, ends with the phenylalanine, and has 13 residues. This entry keeps only the CDR3 DNA: 39 bases, framed from base 1. From V the trimming removes 6 bases and from J it removes 8 bases, while the gene matches leave 6 bases of the junction unaccounted for. The germline V gene encodes CDR1 KGHSH and CDR2 LQKENI. The entire isolated RNA was reverse transcribed using the High Capacity cDNA Reverse Transcription Kit, and thus expressed TCRB transcripts were sequenced. Deep immunoSEQ sequencing was applied to naive, central memory and regulatory T cell samples, giving an average of around 4 million total reads per sample. Sorted cells were lysed in RLT buffer and RNA was extracted with DNase-treated RNeasy Micro or Mini kits, depending on cell number. Each cell subset was processed on its own to prevent cross-contamination, while patient and healthy donor samples were processed together. Using the immunoSEQ multiplex PCR, TCRB sequences were amplified from cDNA into 87-bp fragments spanning the CDR3 region. Sequencing of the amplicons was performed on the Illumina HiSeq platform. From the authors' description of their analysis: Synthetic template baselines were used to correct PCR bias computationally, reads within Hamming distance 2 were collapsed together, and singletons that could not be merged were discarded. Reads were aligned against IMGT so that V, D and J genes, CDR3 length and insertions or deletions at six rearrangement sites could be assigned. Within each subset, clonotype counts were normalized to sorted cell number, and only after that were true diversity and Gini coefficients computed with the tcR R package. The overlap coefficient, calculated on TCRB nucleotide sequences, was used to quantify repertoire sharing. Out-of-frame TCRB sequences from naive cells were analyzed to stand in for the pre-selection repertoire. Drawn from immuneACCESS, this table holds only the in-frame rearrangements with V and J called that TCRdb kept. Clones are partly lost; checked studies trace under half to an unresolved V gene and leave the rest unexplained. V and J calls and clone size are those listed in that table; D and trimming were worked out from the DNA. The sample includes approximately 470,000 clones, with 30% observed a single time. The top ten constitute about 0.065% of the sample.

Each donor gave one peripheral blood draw, averaging roughly 120 mL, which was collected into heparinised tubes. A BD FACSAria II and a panel including CD45RO, CCR7, CD25, CD127, CD95 and CD27 were used to sort naive, central memory, regulatory and stem cell-like memory CD4+ T cells. Every sorted population had a purity above 95%. Right away, PBMCs were isolated by Lymphoprep density gradient centrifugation and were stained directly, with no culture step. Samples were stained and sorted in pairs, with one healthy donor and one patient per experiment, so that batch effects were minimized. This entry is derived from a study of beta chain features in type 1 diabetes (dated by TCRdb to about 2018). Concerning the study at large: No differences in mean age, gender distribution, total cell number or subset yield were found between patients and healthy donors. The study compared TCRB repertoires of sorted circulating CD4+ T cell subsets between recently diagnosed type 1 diabetes patients and matched healthy donors. A total of approximately 100,000,000 sorted cells were examined across all samples, and the number of cells per subset was strongly correlated with RNA yield. Regulatory and stem cell-like memory subsets were obtained from only 8 patients and about 8 healthy donors, while naive and central memory subsets were obtained from all 30 or so donors. Paper-wide results and their limitations: Shorter templates might be favored by PCR, yet because patient and control samples were amplified and corrected together, any such skew would affect both groups equally. Because cDNA was sequenced instead of genomic DNA, activated cells with high expression could be over-represented, although the groups did not differ in activation or CD3 levels. Patients with type 1 diabetes made fewer insertions and deleted more nucleotides at VDJ recombination sites, implying thymic rearrangement abnormalities. Naive, central memory and regulatory TCRB repertoires appeared to be more similar among patients than among healthy donors. In all four CD4+ subsets, TCRB CDR3 length was moderately but significantly shorter in type 1 diabetes patients. HLA sub-analyses involved small numbers of individuals, so any influence of HLA type on TCRB rearrangement remained unresolved.

This TCR was recovered from a man aged 18 to 30 in good health. This chain is built from TRBV18 and TRBJ2-1, with 8 bases aligning to TRBD2. The sequenced sample consisted of naive CD4+ T cells from blood. The cell subset or site label corresponds to: true naive CD4+ T cells. In nucleotide form, the sequence is TGTGCCAGCTCGCCCGCGGGGGGCGATGAGCAGTTCTTC. Translation gives CASSPAGGDEQFF.